The text below deals with one T cell receptor (beta chain). This clonotype was recorded many times. Its binding antigen is unknown. No base quality values were provided; no much bigger clone lies one nucleotide off. The CDR3 holds 11 amino acids from the cysteine to the phenylalanine. Only CDR3 DNA remains: 33 bases, in frame from the first base. At the junction V is shortened by 4 bases and J by 9 bases, with 10 bases in between. According to the germline V gene (reference sequence), CDR1 reads DFQATT and CDR2 reads SNEGSKA. The TCR beta CDR3 regions were amplified from RNA transcripts. For the first round of RT-PCR on the TCR CDR3, the HTBI primer set was used together with the Qiagen OneStep RT-PCR kit. A second multiplex PCR round built the libraries, followed by size selection and purification. Paired-end sequencing of the libraries was performed with 100 bp reads on an Illumina HiSeq2000. For the original study's pipeline: SOAPnuke was used to process the raw data, removing reads that contained adapters or uncalled bases, had a mean Phred below 15, or lacked an exact match to the constant primer or identifier. COPE v1.2.5 was used to merge high-quality paired reads, and clonotypes were defined as unique nucleotide sequences. MiTCR v1.1 was used to align clonotypes to the IMGT TRBV, TRBD and TRBJ reference segments. The analysis was restricted to V-J combinations with a frequency above 0.0001, which together covered roughly 99% of the repertoires. A TCS score was defined as the ratio between F50 (clonal expansion) and ExV (chaos), using BLOSUM62-based TCRdist between CDR3 peptides within each V-J. Welch's t-statistics and random forest reduced several hundred V-J features to 13, which were used in a naive Bayes classifier (R e1071). In-frame beta chains were kept once TCRdb had trimmed the public reads at Q25 with fastp and called clones with MiXCR. CDR3 protein sequences are deduplicated, and each keeps its most common genes and DNA. TCRdb's processing, not the authors', yielded these V and J calls. In this sample the table shows more than 450,000 distinct CDR3 sequences, 20% of which occur a single time. The ten top clones hold around 50% of the sample.

This sample was taken from a study of T cells in Graves' hyperthyroidism and ophthalmopathy (dated by TCRdb to about 2019). For context, the study as a whole: Peripheral blood samples were taken at the time of initial diagnosis, prior to any treatment. To identify distinguishing TCR V-J signatures, a discovery cohort of about 100 patients was used, comprising under 45 with Graves' ophthalmopathy and around 57 with stable Graves' hyperthyroidism. Prospective prediction of ophthalmopathy was tested in an independent validation cohort consisting of some 19 hyperthyroidism patients and approximately 16 patients who later progressed to ophthalmopathy. The approximately 98 discovery patients were randomly divided into training and test sets at a 7:3 ratio. The study also compared thyroid tissue and blood T-cell repertoires from more than 5 Graves' hyperthyroidism patients. Once sampling was done, hyperthyroidism patients were given methimazole at a starting dose of 30 mg daily, whereas ophthalmopathy patients were given high-dose intravenous methylprednisolone. The paper reports TCR Vbeta CDR3 sequencing of some 140 peripheral blood samples: 43 ophthalmopathy, under 80 hyperthyroidism and approximately 17 progressor patients.

Ophthalmopathy patients had moderately to severely active disease, with a Clinical Activity Score of 3 or more, a NOSPECS grade of 4 or more, and a disease duration of less than 3 months. Exclusion was applied to patients with uncontrolled infections, other autoimmune diseases, pregnancy or lactation. Diagnoses relied on clinical symptoms, serum thyroxine and TRAb, thyroid ultrasound and orbital computed tomography. PBMCs were separated from under 12 ml of fresh peripheral blood using Ficoll-Paque density gradient centrifugation. Total RNA was extracted using Trizol reagent, and RNA quality was assessed on an Agilent 2100 Bioanalyzer. Results the study describes overall, beyond this receptor: Most expanded thyroid clonotypes (frequency above 0.001) were also detected in blood, suggesting blood repertoires may reflect thyroid immune responses. No statistical method was used to fix the sample size in advance, and group allocation was not hidden from the investigators. In cross-validation, a model built on a 13 V-J signature told ophthalmopathy apart from stable hyperthyroidism with about 90% sensitivity and approximately 81% specificity, and in testing the same model reached 80%/75%. During validation, the model predicted progression to ophthalmopathy a median of around six months ahead of onset, with roughly 65% sensitivity and 72.22% specificity.

The chain was built from TRBV20-1 and TRBJ2-1, with a tentative D gene TRBD2 over 5 matching bases. The specimen sequenced was blood. The clonotype was recovered from a man aged 35 to 55 with Graves' ophthalmopathy. The CDR3 region: CSAKDWGEQFF. The sequenced DNA: TGCAGTGCTAAGGACTGGGGTGAGCAGTTCTTC.